Below are 9 T cell receptor beta chains sequenced from a single sample in a study of regulatory T cells in long-lasting Graves disease (dated by TCRdb to about 2021). According to the study, the label for this sample's time point signals: newly diagnosed GD, antithyroid drugs for less than 3 months. For both TCR sequencing and RNA sequencing, RNA was extracted from PBMCs using TRIzol. The library was made by multiplex PCR. Instrument on record: Illumina HiSeq 4000. To build TCR beta libraries, CDR3 regions were amplified by Arm-PCR using iRepertoire HTBI primers. TCRdb took the public reads, trimmed them with fastp at Q25, ran MiXCR for clone calling and kept in-frame beta chains. Each entry merges the rows of one CDR3 protein and shows their most common DNA and genes. Across this sample there are around 500,000 distinct CDR3 sequences, with approximately 12% seen only once. Roughly 8.2% of the sample is in the top ten clones.

These data were likewise used in another study, on T cells in Graves' hyperthyroidism and ophthalmopathy.

Here the sequenced sample was peripheral blood mononuclear cells (PBMCs), taken at new diagnosis, from a patient treated with antithyroid drugs. The origin of the receptors is a woman aged 25 to 39 with Graves disease. Donor details come from another sample of the same person, matched by shared clones.

This clonotype was seen repeatedly, ten times or more. This chain links TRBV28 with TRBJ1-2, with D uncertain. CDR3 length equals 11 residues. V was clipped by 4 bases and J by 2 bases, with 2 bases between them. CDR1 MDHEN and CDR2 SYDVKM come from the germline V gene. CDR3 in amino acids: CASSSNYGYTF. CDR3 DNA sequence: TGTGCCAGCAGTTCCAACTATGGCTACACCTTC.

This clonotype was counted many times. This chain links TRBV6-2 or TRBV6-3 with TRBJ2-3; 8 bases agree with TRBD2. CDR1 and CDR2 from the germline V gene are MNHEY and SVGEGT. CDR3 length: 16 residues. V gave up 6 bases and J gave up 0 bases; unmatched junction bases: 8. The CDR3 spells CASRDLLAASTDTQYF. CDR3 in DNA: TGTGCCAGCAGGGATTTACTAGCGGCAAGCACAGATACGCAGTATTTT.

The chain combines TRBV7-3 with TRBJ2-3; 8 bases match TRBD2. Germline CDR1 is SGHTA and CDR2 is FQGTGA. This CDR3 has 16 amino acids. The trim removed 4 bases at V and 4 bases at J, leaving 10 bases unmatched. The CDR3 region is CASSSKSGGPSDTQYF. CDR3 nucleotides: TGTGCCAGCAGCTCCAAGTCGGGAGGGCCGTCAGATACGCAGTATTTT.

This clonotype was seen at least ten times. V gene TRBV11-2 combines with J gene TRBJ2-1; D may be TRBD2 (5 bases). V lost 2 bases and J 9 bases, leaving 11 bases between the germline ends. The CDR3 loop spans 13 amino acids. Per germline, CDR1 SGHAT and CDR2 FQNNGV. CDR3: CASSLTVEGEQFF. In DNA, the CDR3 is TGTGCCAGCAGCTTAACAGTCGAGGGTGAGCAGTTCTTC.

This clonotype was found many times. DNA for the CDR3: TGTGCCAGCAGTTTATCACTCGGCGAGGGGGGGGGTGAGACCCAGTACTTC. Amino acid sequence: CASSLSLGEGGGETQYF. The V gene is TRBV28, the J gene TRBJ2-5, with D possibly TRBD2 on 7 matching bases. V was clipped by 1 base and J by 5 bases, with 20 bases between them. Germline V CDR1 and CDR2: MDHEN, SYDVKM. The length of the CDR3 is 17 residues.

This clonotype was seen at least ten times. The rearrangement joins TRBV7-2 to TRBJ2-3; TRBD1 aligns across 8 bases. The CDR3 contains 16 residues. The ends lost 5 bases at V and 3 bases at J; junction bases unmatched: 10. Germline values: CDR1 SGHTA, CDR2 FQGNSA. CDR3 region: CASSGPRGRRTDTQYF. The CDR3 nucleotides read TGTGCCAGCAGCGGACCCAGGGGGCGGAGGACAGATACGCAGTATTTT. The full variable domain, completed using reference TRBV7-2 and TRBJ2-3, is GAGVSQSPSNKVTEKGKDVELRCDPISGHTALYWYRQSLGQGLEFLIYFQGNSAPDKSGLPSDRFSAERTGGSVSTLTIQRTQQEDSAVYLCASSGPRGRRTDTQYFGPGTRLTVL.

The chain employs TRBV20-1 and TRBJ2-1; tentative D call: TRBD1 (5 bases). Germline V lookup: CDR1 DFQATT, CDR2 SNEGSKA (reference sequence). V dropped 0 bases and J dropped 0 bases, with 15 bases sitting between them. CDR3 length: 17 amino acids. Written as DNA, the CDR3 is TGCAGTGCTAGAGATTCGGTGGGGCTCGGCTCCTACAATGAGCAGTTCTTC. This translates into CSARDSVGLGSYNEQFF.

V and J are TRBV20-1 and TRBJ2-1; D might be TRBD1 or TRBD2, each matching 6 bases. Germline V lookup: CDR1 DFQATT, CDR2 SNEGSKA (reference sequence). With 7 bases removed from V and 12 bases from J, the gap between germline ends came to 19 bases. The CDR3 is 12 amino acids. For the CDR3, the DNA is TGCAGTGGTTTAAGGGGGGATGTTGGGCAGTTCTTC. It yields the protein CSGLRGDVGQFF.

This clonotype was observed many times. The chain recombines TRBV12-5 with TRBJ2-1; 7 nucleotides align to TRBD1. After removal of 1 base from V and 5 bases from J, the junction contained 5 bases not matched to a gene. Germline CDR1 LGHNT, CDR2 FRNRAP. The CDR3 runs to 15 residues. In DNA, the CDR3 is TGTGCTAGTGGTTTGGGGACAGGAGGACACAATGAGCAGTTCTTC. Translated, it gives CASGLGTGGHNEQFF.